The rows below give T cell receptor beta chains drawn from one sample of a study of OX40 agonist ivuxolimab in advanced cancers. Assay: immunoSEQ multiplex PCR; the TCRdb copy retains only in-frame clones and omits some. The sample contains about 77,000 clones, nearly 90% of which appear only once. The source material was CD4+ or CD8+ T cells sorted from blood, sampled in a trial of the OX40 agonist ivuxolimab. The receptors were sampled from an adult with an advanced solid tumor such as melanoma, head and neck, liver or kidney cancer. The CDR3 runs from the conserved cysteine through the conserved F or W. D genes are given only for firm matches. A clone size is listed for some rows: how often the clone was seen (once, few, many), or a class if it is expanded.

CDR3	DNA	V	D	size	J
CASSPVAHYGYTF	TGTGCCAGCAGTCCGGTAGCTCACTATGGCTACACCTTC	TRBV6-6	.	.	TRBJ1-2
CASSQLGNTIYF	TGCGCCAGCAGCCAATTGGGCAACACCATATATTTT	TRBV4-1	.	.	TRBJ1-3
CASSLFGDFEAFF	TGTGCCAGCAGCTTGTTCGGGGACTTTGAAGCTTTCTTT	TRBV7-9	.	.	TRBJ1-1
CASRSDGELFF	TGTGCCAGCAGGTCGGACGGGGAGCTGTTTTTT	TRBV2	.	.	TRBJ2-2
CASRRTAGANVLTF	TGTGCCAGCAGACGAACGGCTGGGGCCAACGTCCTGACTTTC	TRBV28	.	.	TRBJ2-6
CSANAGQGSYEQYF	TGCAGCGCGAATGCGGGACAGGGTTCCTACGAGCAGTACTTC	TRBV29-1	TRBD1	.	TRBJ2-7
CASGVPLGMNTEAFF	TGTGCCAGCGGTGTCCCCCTAGGGATGAACACTGAAGCTTTCTTT	TRBV28	.	.	TRBJ1-1
CASSLGIFRNTEAFF	TGTGCCAGCAGCTTAGGAATCTTCCGGAACACTGAAGCTTTCTTT	TRBV7-9	.	.	TRBJ1-1
CASSQARVAYEQYF	TGCGCCAGCAGCCAGGCTCGGGTGGCTTACGAGCAGTACTTC	TRBV4-1	.	.	TRBJ2-7
CATPYPATGELFF	TGTGCCACCCCTTACCCCGCCACCGGGGAGCTGTTTTTT	TRBV19	.	.	TRBJ2-2
CATKGGAGAGEQYF	TGTGCCACTAAAGGTGGGGCAGGGGCTGGGGAGCAGTACTTC	TRBV19	.	.	TRBJ2-7
CASSYVQGAEGYTF	TGTGCCAGCAGTTACGTACAGGGGGCGGAAGGCTACACCTTC	TRBV2	TRBD1	.	TRBJ1-2
CASSAMWGTEAFF	TGCGCCAGCAGTGCGATGTGGGGCACTGAAGCTTTCTTT	TRBV10-1	.	.	TRBJ1-1
CASSLAALTGELFF	TGCGCCAGCAGCTTGGCTGCCCTTACCGGGGAGCTGTTTTTT	TRBV5-1	.	.	TRBJ2-2
CAWSEGIGDIQYF	TGTGCCTGGAGTGAGGGGATAGGGGACATTCAGTACTTC	TRBV30	.	.	TRBJ2-4
CASTGGTETQYF	TGTGCCAGTACAGGGGGCACGGAGACCCAGTACTTC	TRBV30	TRBD1	.	TRBJ2-5
CATSRDRASNQPQHF	TGTGCCACCAGCAGAGATAGGGCTAGCAATCAGCCCCAGCATTTT	TRBV15	.	.	TRBJ1-5
CASRPSGTSGYEQYF	TGTGCCAGCAGGCCCTCCGGGACTAGCGGCTACGAGCAGTACTTC	TRBV6-6	TRBD2	.	TRBJ2-7
CASSGTEGGTQYF	TGTGCCAGCAGTGGGACAGAGGGTGGGACCCAGTACTTC	TRBV2	.	medium-sized	TRBJ2-5
CASSPPGRASVELFF	TGTGCCAGCAGCCCCCCAGGGCGGGCCTCCGTGGAACTGTTTTTT	TRBV6-6	.	.	TRBJ1-4
CASSVDSVPRTQYF	TGCGCCAGCAGCGTGGACAGCGTCCCGAGGACCCAGTACTTC	TRBV5-1	.	.	TRBJ2-5
CASFKASRDTEAFF	TGTGCCAGTTTCAAGGCGTCCCGGGACACTGAAGCTTTCTTT	TRBV6-5	.	.	TRBJ1-1
CASSKDVGVGEQYF	TGTGCCAGCAGTAAAGACGTAGGAGTCGGGGAGCAGTACTTC	TRBV6-4	.	.	TRBJ2-7
CASSSYGQESTDTQYF	TGTGCCAGCAGCTCATACGGACAGGAGTCCACAGATACGCAGTATTTT	TRBV7-8	TRBD1	.	TRBJ2-3
CASSVWSAAKNIQYF	TGTGCCAGCAGTGTCTGGAGCGCAGCCAAAAACATTCAGTACTTC	TRBV6-1	.	.	TRBJ2-4
CASSPLTGIYTEAFF	TGTGCCAGCAGTCCCCTGACAGGGATCTACACTGAAGCTTTCTTT	TRBV28	TRBD1	.	TRBJ1-1
CASSPTAYEQYF	TGTGCCAGCAGCCCAACAGCCTACGAGCAGTACTTC	TRBV6-1	.	.	TRBJ2-7
CASSPWGGVDYGYTF	TGCGCCAGCAGCCCCTGGGGGGGAGTGGACTATGGCTACACCTTC	TRBV5-1	.	.	TRBJ1-2
CASSAPADRRSYEQYF	TGTGCCAGCAGCGCGCCGGCTGACAGGCGATCCTACGAGCAGTACTTC	TRBV7-2	.	.	TRBJ2-7
CATSRAFKGDTEAFF	TGTGCCACCAGCAGGGCCTTCAAAGGGGACACTGAAGCTTTCTTT	TRBV15	.	once	TRBJ1-1
CSATAQGGEGYF	TGCAGCGCAACCGCCCAAGGCGGAGAAGGGTACTTC	TRBV29-1	.	.	TRBJ2-5
CASSLNRDGSPLHF	TGTGCCAGCAGCTTAAACAGGGACGGGTCACCCCTCCACTTT	TRBV7-9	.	.	TRBJ1-6
CASSVAGTFNEQFF	TGTGCCAGCAGCGTAGCCGGGACCTTCAATGAGCAGTTCTTC	TRBV9	.	.	TRBJ2-1
CAGDRGESISNNEQFF	TGTGCCGGGGACCGCGGGGAGTCTATTTCCAACAATGAGCAGTTCTTC	TRBV5-5	.	.	TRBJ2-1
CASTPTDTQYF	TGTGCCAGCACCCCCACAGATACGCAGTATTTT	TRBV2	.	.	TRBJ2-3
CASRRGVSNYGYTF	TGCGCCAGCAGGAGGGGGGTCTCTAACTATGGCTACACCTTC	TRBV4-1	.	once	TRBJ1-2
CASSLGLGLLAGEQYF	TGTGCCAGCAGCCTAGGCCTAGGACTACTCGCTGGCGAGCAGTACTTC	TRBV7-2	.	.	TRBJ2-7
CASSLASGGAYEQYF	TGTGCCAGCAGCTTGGCTAGCGGGGGCGCCTACGAGCAGTACTTC	TRBV5-4	TRBD2	.	TRBJ2-7
CASSFGHSTTETQYF	TGTGCCAGCAGCTTCGGACACTCAACCACCGAGACCCAGTACTTC	TRBV5-4	.	.	TRBJ2-5
CASSYPSGLTDTQYF	TGTGCCAGCAGTTACCCTTCGGGGCTCACAGATACGCAGTATTTT	TRBV28	.	.	TRBJ2-3
CASSLDGERLKQFF	TGTGCCAGCAGCTTAGATGGGGAGAGATTAAAGCAGTTCTTC	TRBV11-3	.	.	TRBJ2-1
CASSLGTGGRNQPQHF	TGCGCCAGCAGCTTGGGTACAGGGGGCCGCAATCAGCCCCAGCATTTT	TRBV5-1	TRBD1	.	TRBJ1-5
CASSRRDQPQHF	TGTGCCAGCAGCCGGAGAGATCAGCCCCAGCATTTT	TRBV14	.	once	TRBJ1-5
CASSDSGGITEAFF	TGTGCCAGCAGTGACTCAGGGGGTATCACTGAAGCTTTCTTT	TRBV6-4	.	once	TRBJ1-1
CASSRQNEKLFF	TGTGCCAGCAGCCGACAGAATGAAAAACTGTTTTTT	TRBV7-2	.	.	TRBJ1-4
CASSTRTSQETQYF	TGTGCCAGTAGTACACGGACTAGCCAAGAGACCCAGTACTTC	TRBV19	TRBD2	.	TRBJ2-5
CASRDRTTYQETQYF	TGTGCCAGCAGAGACCGAACCACTTACCAAGAGACCCAGTACTTC	TRBV28	.	.	TRBJ2-5
CASTSAPGYGYTF	TGTGCCAGCACGAGCGCCCCTGGCTATGGCTACACCTTC	TRBV14	.	.	TRBJ1-2
CASSLVREKAFF	TGTGCCAGCAGCTTAGTACGGGAAAAAGCTTTCTTT	TRBV7-8	.	.	TRBJ1-1
CASNPTDDKLFF	TGTGCCAGCAATCCGACAGACGACAAACTGTTTTTT	TRBV2	.	.	TRBJ1-4
CASSSLGQGVNEQFF	TGTGCCAGCTCATCATTAGGACAGGGTGTCAATGAGCAGTTCTTC	TRBV18	TRBD1	.	TRBJ2-1
CASSTLWGSTEAFF	TGTGCCAGTAGCACCCTGTGGGGAAGCACTGAAGCTTTCTTT	TRBV19	.	.	TRBJ1-1